This T cell receptor beta chain was identified during a study of T cell responses to AZD1222 COVID-19 vaccine. Data came from immunoSEQ multiplex PCR; TCRdb stores just in-frame clones and leaves some out. The sample has 150,000 to 200,000 clones; about nine tenths are singletons. Overall study findings and caveats: An increase in Spike-specific TCR breadth and depth was observed after two AZD1222 doses. Donors were chiefly white British, with a greater number of females, and clonal diversity was perhaps underestimated. Nearly half of spike-specific TCRs reportedly target unmutated variant regions.

The V end was cut by 3 bases, the J end by 2 bases, with 11 bases between. CDR1 is ENHRY and CDR2 is SYGVKD in the germline V gene. The CDR3 loop spans 15 amino acids. For this clone: Its cognate antigen is unknown.

The receptor was isolated from an adult who received the AZD1222 COVID-19 vaccine. The sequencing used peripheral blood, collected 28 days after the second AZD1222 dose. The chain uses TRBV10-3 and TRBJ2-4; D remains unclear. CDR3 nucleotides: TGTGCCATCAGTGAAAAGGTTGGGTCCAAAAACATTCAGTACTTC. This sequence encodes CAISEKVGSKNIQYF.